One and the same sample provided the 12 T cell receptor beta chains below, sequenced in a study of long-term antiretroviral therapy in people with HIV. The authors ran the immunoSEQ assay, v3.0, at survey level. TCRdb's table, derived via immunoSEQ multiplex PCR, lists solely in-frame clones and lacks some. Here the sample spans fewer than 30,000 clones, 81% being singletons. This specimen consisted of unsorted PBMCs, obtained 4.4 years after starting antiretroviral therapy. The receptors were sampled from a man aged 25 to 45 with HIV.

The chain has TRBV10-1 and TRBJ2-7, with D unclear. This CDR3 has 13 residues. Trimming stripped 0 bases from V and 6 bases from J, with 9 bases between. Germline CDR1 WNHNN, CDR2 SYGVQD (reference sequence). For the CDR3, the DNA is TGCGCCAGCAGTGAGTCCCACCCCAGCGAGCAGTACTTC. Residues: CASSESHPSEQYF.

The genes are TRBV29-1 and TRBJ2-5, with D unresolved. Trimming removed 4 bases at V and 1 base at J, with 7 bases between. CDR3 length: 12 residues. Germline V lookup: CDR1 SQVTM, CDR2 ANQGSEA. CDR3 protein: CSVGYGQETQYF. The DNA of the CDR3 is TGCAGCGTTGGGTACGGCCAAGAGACCCAGTACTTC.

This sequence joins TRBV23-1 and TRBJ1-1, with D uncertain. TRBV23-1 is classed as an ORF, of uncertain function. This CDR3 contains 16 residues. The V end was cut by 0 bases, the J end by 8 bases, with 19 bases between. CDR3 residues: CASSQSAEPPSWEAFF. For the CDR3, the DNA is TGCGCCAGCAGTCAATCTGCGGAGCCACCTTCATGGGAAGCTTTCTTT.

This rearrangement joins TRBV5-1 to TRBJ1-4; TRBD1 aligns across 8 bases. CDR1 is SGHRS and CDR2 is YFSETQ in the germline V gene. J lost 14 bases, V lost 0 bases, and 6 bases had no gene match. CDR3 length: 13 amino acids. The CDR3 loop is CASSLGDRTALFF. For the CDR3, the DNA is TGCGCCAGCAGCTTGGGGGACAGGACCGCCCTGTTTTTT.

V usage is TRBV6-1 and J usage is TRBJ2-7; D not resolved. The CDR3 extends over 12 amino acids. Deletions cut 8 bases from V and 3 bases from J, with 11 bases between. Germline V lookup: CDR1 MNHNS, CDR2 SASEGT. The CDR3 bases are TGTGCCAGCCGCAAGACGGACTACGAGCAGTACTTC. Residues: CASRKTDYEQYF.

The chain joins TRBV6-5 to TRBJ2-5; 14 nucleotides agree with TRBD2. The trim removed 5 bases at V and 4 bases at J, leaving 3 bases unmatched. CDR3 length equals 15 residues. The germline gives CDR1 MNHEY, CDR2 SVGAGI. CDR3 DNA: TGTGCCAGCAGTCAGACTAGCGGGGGGGTAGAGACCCAGTACTTC. This translates into CASSQTSGGVETQYF.

The chain recombines TRBV6-5 with TRBJ2-7; D gene ambiguous. The CDR3 runs to 16 residues. Germline loops: CDR1 MNHEY, CDR2 SVGAGI. V gave up 3 bases and J gave up 0 bases, with 15 bases separating them. The CDR3 sequence: CASSYYGRTSSYEQYF. The CDR3 coding sequence is TGTGCCAGCAGTTATTACGGACGGACGAGCTCCTACGAGCAGTACTTC.

The rearrangement uses TRBV9 and TRBJ2-7; D is uncertain. This CDR3 spans 14 amino acids. The V and J ends lost 0 bases and 2 bases respectively, with 9 bases between them. The germline gives CDR1 SGDLS, CDR2 YYNGEE. The CDR3 spells CASSVEPGTYEQYF. In DNA form, the CDR3 reads TGTGCCAGCAGCGTAGAGCCAGGTACCTACGAGCAGTACTTC.

A few counts support this clone. The chain joins TRBV6-1 to TRBJ2-7; no definite D call. CDR3 length: 13 amino acids. V was shortened by 1 base and J by 4 bases, with 8 bases between the two germline ends. Looked up from germline, CDR1 is MNHNS and CDR2 is SASEGT. Here the CDR3 reads CASSEGDTYEQYF. The DNA for the CDR3 is TGTGCCAGCAGTGAAGGCGACACATACGAGCAGTACTTC.

The rearrangement joins TRBV6-1 to TRBJ1-1; TRBD1 is a possible D gene (5 bases). Trimming took off 9 bases at V and 1 base at J, with 12 bases between the two ends. Germline V CDR1 and CDR2: MNHNS, SASEGT. This CDR3 comprises 13 residues. CDR3 sequence reads: CASLPTENTEAFF. CDR3 sequence (DNA): TGTGCCAGTTTACCGACAGAGAACACTGAAGCTTTCTTT.

The rearrangement joins TRBV9 to TRBJ1-1, with 10 nucleotides matching TRBD1. Germline V gene data show CDR1 as SGDLS and CDR2 as YYNGEE. The ends lost 4 bases at V and 3 bases at J; junction bases unmatched: 6. The CDR3 runs 15 residues. This CDR3 is CASSPRQGADTEAFF. The DNA for the CDR3 is TGTGCCAGCAGCCCCCGACAGGGGGCCGACACTGAAGCTTTCTTT.

This chain joins TRBV7-8 and TRBJ2-7; TRBD1 is a possible D gene (6 bases). Looked up from germline, CDR1 is SGHVS and CDR2 is FQNEAQ. The V end was cut by 5 bases, the J end by 1 base, with 15 bases between. This CDR3 spans 15 amino acids. The CDR3 DNA reads as TGTGCCAGCAGCCCTATGACAGGCTTGTCCTACGAGCAGTACTTC. Translating it yields CASSPMTGLSYEQYF.